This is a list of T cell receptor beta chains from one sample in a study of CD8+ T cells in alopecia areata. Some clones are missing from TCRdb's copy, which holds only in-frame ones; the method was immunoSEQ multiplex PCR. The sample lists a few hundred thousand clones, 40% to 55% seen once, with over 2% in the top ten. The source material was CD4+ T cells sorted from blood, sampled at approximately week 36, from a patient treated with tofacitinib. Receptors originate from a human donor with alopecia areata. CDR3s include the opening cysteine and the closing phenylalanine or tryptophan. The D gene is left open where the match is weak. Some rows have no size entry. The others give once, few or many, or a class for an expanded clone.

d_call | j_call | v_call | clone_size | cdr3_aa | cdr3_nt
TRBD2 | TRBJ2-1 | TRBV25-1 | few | CASSGSSGSMDNEQFF | TGTGCCAGCAGTGGATCTAGCGGGAGTATGGACAATGAGCAGTTCTTC
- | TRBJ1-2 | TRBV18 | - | CASSPTTKENGYTF | TGTGCCAGCTCACCAACGACTAAGGAAAATGGCTACACCTTC
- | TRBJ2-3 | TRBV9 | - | CASSEGVATDTQYF | TGTGCCAGCAGCGAGGGGGTTGCCACAGATACGCAGTATTTT
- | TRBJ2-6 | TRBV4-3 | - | CASSQGDESGANVLTF | TGCGCCAGCAGCCAAGGGGATGAATCTGGGGCCAACGTCCTGACTTTC
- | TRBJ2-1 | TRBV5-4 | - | CASSLVGLPSFNEQFF | TGTGCCAGCAGCTTGGTGGGGCTACCGTCGTTCAATGAGCAGTTCTTC
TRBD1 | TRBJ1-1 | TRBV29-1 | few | CSVFRQGGTEAFF | TGCAGCGTTTTTAGACAGGGGGGCACTGAAGCTTTCTTT
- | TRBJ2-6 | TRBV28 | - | CASSHTGIGANVLTF | TGTGCCAGCAGCCACACAGGGATTGGGGCCAACGTCCTGACTTTC
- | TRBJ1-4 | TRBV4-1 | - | CASSQGAYMGEKLFF | TGCGCCAGCAGCCAAGGGGCCTACATGGGGGAAAAACTGTTTTTT
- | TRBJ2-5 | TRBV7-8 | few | CASSLLDRIETQYF | TGTGCCAGCAGCTTACTGGACCGGATAGAGACCCAGTACTTC
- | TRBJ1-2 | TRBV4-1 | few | CASSQEEQAHNYGYTF | TGCGCCAGCAGCCAAGAAGAGCAGGCACATAACTATGGCTACACCTTC
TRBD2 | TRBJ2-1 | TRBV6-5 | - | CASFRAGANYNEQFF | TGTGCCAGCTTTAGAGCGGGAGCCAACTACAATGAGCAGTTCTTC
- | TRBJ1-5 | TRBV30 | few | CAWSLPRQPQHF | TGTGCCTGGAGCCTCCCCCGGCAGCCCCAGCATTTT
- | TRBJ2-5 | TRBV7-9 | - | CASSLEELQETQYF | TGTGCCAGCAGCTTGGAAGAGCTCCAAGAGACCCAGTACTTC
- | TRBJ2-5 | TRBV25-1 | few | CASSEVETQYF | TGTGCCAGCAGTGAGGTGGAGACCCAGTACTTC
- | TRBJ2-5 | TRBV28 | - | CASSPGHRQETQYF | TGTGCCAGCAGTCCGGGACACCGACAAGAGACCCAGTACTTC
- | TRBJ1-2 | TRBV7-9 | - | CASSSAVSVLGYTF | TGTGCCAGCAGCTCAGCCGTCTCGGTTTTAGGCTACACCTTC
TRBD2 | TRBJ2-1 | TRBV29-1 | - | CSVLASSSYNEQFF | TGCAGCGTACTAGCGTCGAGCTCCTACAATGAGCAGTTCTTC
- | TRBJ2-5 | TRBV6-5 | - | CASSPTVTRRGTQYF | TGTGCCAGCAGCCCGACAGTAACGCGGCGGGGGACCCAGTACTTC
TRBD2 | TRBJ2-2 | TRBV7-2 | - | CATRGTGGSGSGELFF | TGTGCCACCCGCGGAACCGGCGGGAGCGGGTCCGGGGAGCTGTTTTTT
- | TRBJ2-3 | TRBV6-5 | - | CASRSQGRMTDTQYF | TGTGCCAGCAGATCACAGGGCCGAATGACAGATACGCAGTATTTT
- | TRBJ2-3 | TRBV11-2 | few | CASSFGAFTDTQYF | TGTGCCAGCAGCTTCGGGGCCTTCACAGATACGCAGTATTTT
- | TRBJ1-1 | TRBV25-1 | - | CASSEGAHTEAFF | TGTGCCAGCAGTGAGGGGGCGCACACTGAAGCTTTCTTT
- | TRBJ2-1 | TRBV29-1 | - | CSVEEGGRWGNEQFF | TGCAGCGTTGAAGAGGGTGGCCGTTGGGGCAATGAGCAGTTCTTC
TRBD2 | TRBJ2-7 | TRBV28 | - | CASSYGTSGRGQYF | TGTGCCAGCAGTTACGGGACTAGCGGAAGAGGGCAGTACTTC
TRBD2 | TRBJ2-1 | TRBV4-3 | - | CASSLAGAYNEQFF | TGCGCCAGCAGCTTAGCGGGAGCCTACAATGAGCAGTTCTTC
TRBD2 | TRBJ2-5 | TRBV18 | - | CASSPLLAGGETQYF | TGTGCCAGCTCACCCCTTCTAGCGGGTGGAGAGACCCAGTACTTC
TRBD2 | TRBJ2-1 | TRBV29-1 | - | CSAAGLAGGVSSYNEQFF | TGCAGCGCTGCGGGACTAGCGGGAGGGGTGAGCTCCTACAATGAGCAGTTCTTC
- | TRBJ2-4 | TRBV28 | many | CASRDANGTPAKNIQYF | TGTGCCAGCAGGGACGCGAATGGGACACCAGCCAAAAACATTCAGTACTTC